The 15 T cell receptor beta chains listed next were all sequenced from one sample in a study of T-cell memory formation after mild COVID-19. TCRdb re-derived calls from the 5' RACE reads in MiXCR, one entry per CDR3 protein. The sample contains 150,000 to 200,000 distinct CDR3 sequences, 16% of which appear only once. Sequenced sample: PBMCs or a T cell subset sorted from them (not recorded which). Receptors were obtained from an adult woman who had mild COVID-19 (a few samples of this study predate the infection). Cell type and time point are not known.

This clonotype turned up a few times. The chain couples TRBV4-3 to TRBJ1-2; unclear D gene. With 3 bases removed from V and 7 bases from J, the gap between germline ends came to 15 bases. This CDR3 comprises 14 residues. Germline loops: CDR1 LGHNA, CDR2 YSLEER. The CDR3 loop reads CASSHGVDVFGYTF. CDR3 in DNA: TGCGCCAGCAGCCACGGAGTGGACGTCTTTGGCTACACCTTC.

V is TRBV27 and J is TRBJ2-1, with a weak D call TRBD2 (5 bases). V dropped 3 bases and J dropped 0 bases, with 12 bases sitting between them. The germline CDR1 and CDR2 sequences are MNHEY and SMNVEV (reference sequence). This CDR3 has 16 residues. CDR3 residues: CASSLDWRSSYNEQFF. Here the CDR3 DNA reads TGTGCCAGCAGTTTGGACTGGCGAAGCTCCTACAATGAGCAGTTCTTC.

The CDR3 is CASSPDRGNQPQHF. The CDR3 region has the DNA TGTGCCAGCTCACCGGACAGAGGCAATCAGCCCCAGCATTTT. The chain is built from TRBV18 and TRBJ1-5; possible D gene TRBD1, 6 bases. The CDR3 has 14 residues. Germline V lookup: CDR1 KGHSH, CDR2 LQKENI. Deletions cut 3 bases from V and 2 bases from J, with 8 bases between.

This clonotype showed up just a few times. V is TRBV5-1 and J is TRBJ2-7; 7 nucleotides align to TRBD1. Germline CDR1 SGHRS, CDR2 YFSETQ. The CDR3 loop spans 15 amino acids. The ends lost 3 bases at V and 4 bases at J; junction bases unmatched: 10. The CDR3 spells CASSSPGTVKYEQYF. The CDR3, as DNA: TGCGCCAGCAGCTCCCCCGGGACAGTAAAATACGAGCAGTACTTC.

The J gene is TRBJ2-1, the V gene TRBV7-6; D is perhaps TRBD2 (6 bases). Germline V gene sequence: CDR1 SGHVS, CDR2 FNYEAQ. The CDR3 consists of 13 residues. Trimming stripped 0 bases from V and 8 bases from J, with 8 bases between. In nucleotides, the CDR3 is TGTGCCAGCAGCTTAGCGGGGGGTTATGAGCAGTTCTTC. Amino acid sequence: CASSLAGGYEQFF.

This clonotype has just a few counts. The chain joins TRBV7-3 to TRBJ2-3; 11 bases match TRBD2. Germline V lookup: CDR1 SGHTA, CDR2 FQGTGA. This CDR3 spans 14 amino acids. The V segment lost 4 bases and the J segment 10 bases; nucleotides outside the gene matches: 7. The CDR3 spells CASSSTSGEYAQYF. Here the CDR3 DNA reads TGTGCCAGCAGCTCGACTAGCGGGGAGTATGCGCAGTATTTT.

This rearrangement joins TRBV2 to TRBJ1-1; a weak D match, TRBD1 (5 bases). The V and J ends lost 7 bases and 6 bases respectively, with 18 bases between them. Germline assignment: CDR1 SNHLY and CDR2 FYNNEI. The CDR3 contains 14 residues. Here the CDR3 reads CASTPDGAGAEAFF. The CDR3 coding sequence is TGTGCCAGCACCCCTGACGGGGCGGGGGCTGAAGCTTTCTTT. The entire variable domain, with the rest obtained from reference TRBV2 and TRBJ1-1, is as follows: EPEVTQTPSHQVTQMGQEVILRCVPISNHLYFYWYRQILGQKVEFLVSFYNNEISEKSEIFDDQFSVERPDGSNFTLKIRSTKLEDSAMYFCASTPDGAGAEAFFGQGTRLTVV.

The sample holds a few counts of this clonotype. V is TRBV24-1 and J is TRBJ2-4; D may be TRBD2 (5 bases). The CDR3 is 12 residues long. Germline V gene sequence: CDR1 KGHDR, CDR2 SFDVKD. Trimming removed 12 bases from V and 7 bases from J, with 15 bases in between. The CDR3 loop is CAPTGIPNIQYF. CDR3 DNA: TGTGCCCCCACGGGAATACCCAACATTCAGTACTTC.

The rearrangement joins TRBV29-1 to TRBJ2-3; D unclear. The CDR3 covers 14 residues. The V gene's germline CDR1 is SQVTM and CDR2 ANQGSEA. V was pared by 4 bases and J by 4 bases, with 15 bases between. The chain's CDR3 is CSVVVQPGSDTQYF. The CDR3 DNA sequence: TGCAGCGTTGTCGTTCAGCCCGGGTCAGATACGCAGTATTTT.

This clonotype was seen repeatedly, ten times or more. The chain couples TRBV5-1 to TRBJ2-5, with TRBD1 identical over 8 bases. V dropped 9 bases and J dropped 4; count of bases not matched to a gene: 2. Germline V lookup: CDR1 SGHRS, CDR2 YFSETQ. The CDR3 has 11 amino acids. CDR3 nucleotides: TGCGCCACCGGACAGGGAGAGACCCAGTACTTC. This translates into CATGQGETQYF.

This clonotype was counted only a few times. The CDR3 is CASSVAMDRGRETQYF. CDR3 coding DNA: TGTGCCAGCAGCGTAGCGATGGACAGGGGGAGGGAGACCCAGTACTTC. The chain links TRBV9 to TRBJ2-5; 10 positions agree with TRBD1. Germline-derived CDR1 and CDR2 are SGDLS and YYNGEE. There are 16 residues in the CDR3. V gave up 0 bases and J gave up 5 bases; unmatched junction bases: 7.

This clonotype was counted ten times or more. Here the CDR3 reads CASSPAGDVNEQYF. CDR3 bases: TGTGCCAGCAGCCCAGCGGGAGATGTCAACGAGCAGTACTTC. The rearrangement joins TRBV6-5 to TRBJ2-7, with 8 bases fitting TRBD2. CDR3 size: 14 residues. The V gene end was trimmed by 6 bases and the J gene end by 5 bases; junction bases not matched to a gene: 9. Germline CDR1 reads MNHEY; CDR2 reads SVGAGI.

This clonotype was found a few times. The rearrangement joins TRBV6-5 to TRBJ2-7, with a tentative D call TRBD1 (5 bases). This CDR3 comprises 15 residues. From germline, CDR1 is MNHEY and CDR2 SVGAGI. V lost 1 base and J lost 0, with 10 bases in between. The CDR3 region is CASSYYLGVSYEQYF. CDR3 in DNA: TGTGCCAGCAGTTACTACCTAGGGGTCTCCTACGAGCAGTACTTC.

This clonotype was counted a few times. V usage is TRBV6-2 or TRBV6-3 and J usage is TRBJ2-7; possibly TRBD1 or TRBD2 for D (7 bases each). This CDR3 has 15 amino acids. Germline V lookup: CDR1 MNHEY, CDR2 SVGEGT. V lost 6 bases, J lost 0 bases, and 15 bases lay in between. The CDR3 nucleotides read TGTGCCAGCAGCCCAGCAGGGGGGGCCTCCTACGAGCAGTACTTC. This sequence encodes CASSPAGGASYEQYF.

The V and J genes are TRBV7-8 and TRBJ2-7; 13 bases match TRBD2. This CDR3 comprises 16 residues. Germline trimming cut 0 bases from V and 3 bases from J; bases unmatched to any gene: 2. Looked up from germline, CDR1 is SGHVS and CDR2 is FQNEAQ. The CDR3 reads CASSLATSGGIYEQYF. CDR3 DNA: TGTGCCAGCAGCTTAGCGACTAGCGGGGGGATCTACGAGCAGTACTTC.